This TCR beta chain originates from a study of T-cell memory formation after mild COVID-19. Looking at the study overall: TCR clusters mostly belonged to single donors. Notes on the study in general: Later expanders leaned CD4+, whereas day 15 to 85 contracting clones were balanced CD4/CD8. The CD4+ clones that contracted clustered mainly within CM and EM, and the CD8+ clones concentrated in EMRA.

Germline V gene sequence: CDR1 SGHAT, CDR2 FQNNGV. J gave up 4 bases and V 5 bases, and 7 bases lay outside the gene matches. The CDR3 totals 15 residues. About this clonotype itself: The antigen is unknown.

TCRdb itself ran the 5' RACE reads through MiXCR, one entry per CDR3 protein. This sample has about 350,000 distinct CDR3 sequences, with roughly an eighth found just once. The chain recombines TRBV11-2 with TRBJ2-3; 9 nucleotides match TRBD1. The material sequenced was PBMCs or a T cell subset sorted from them (not recorded which). The source is a man between 18 and 29 years old who had mild COVID-19 (a few samples of this study predate the infection). Cell type and time point are not known. The CDR3 DNA reads TGTGCCAGCAGCCACTACAGGGGGCCCCCAGATACGCAGTATTTT. Amino acids: CASSHYRGPPDTQYF. The full variable domain, its missing parts supplied by reference TRBV11-2 and TRBJ2-3, is EAGVAQSPRYKIIEKRQSVAFWCNPISGHATLYWYQQILGQGPKLLIQFQNNGVVDDSQLPKDRFSAERLKGVDSTLKIQPAKLEDSAVYLCASSHYRGPPDTQYFGPGTRLTVL.